This is a list of T cell receptor beta chains from one sample in a study of blood T cell repertoires in COVID-19. Some clones are missing from TCRdb's copy, which holds only in-frame ones; the method was immunoSEQ multiplex PCR. The sample shows some 240,000 clones, 90% of them seen only once. Sequenced material: peripheral blood. The receptor source for this set is an older woman with COVID-19, enrolled during active disease. CDR3s include the opening cysteine and the closing phenylalanine or tryptophan. Fields, in order: V gene, D gene, J gene, clone size, CDR3 DNA, CDR3 protein. D genes are given only for firm matches. Clone size appears in some rows only: once, few, many, or a class for an expanded clone.

TRBV29-1	NA	TRBJ2-2	few	TGCAGCGTGCGGTACACCGGGGAGCTGTTTTTT	CSVRYTGELFF
TRBV3-1/TRBV3-2	TRBD1	TRBJ1-6	NA	TGTGCCAGCAGCCCGACGGGACAGGGAACCCGGGCCCTACCCCTCCACTTT	CASSPTGQGTRALPLHF
TRBV4-2	TRBD2	TRBJ2-1	NA	TGTGCCAGCAGCCAAGCCCAGCGGGGGGGCCGTGAGCAGTTCTTC	CASSQAQRGGREQFF
TRBV11-2	NA	TRBJ2-1	NA	TGTGCCAGCAGCTTAGCCACGGTTGCGGTGATGAATGAGCAGTTCTTC	CASSLATVAVMNEQFF
TRBV4-2	TRBD1	TRBJ1-5	NA	TGTGCCAGCAGCCAAGAAATACAGGGGCGGCAGCCCCAGCATTTT	CASSQEIQGRQPQHF
TRBV5-1	NA	TRBJ2-5	NA	TGCGCCAGCAGCTCGGGACAAATACAAGAGACCCAGTACTTC	CASSSGQIQETQYF
TRBV2	NA	TRBJ2-3	NA	TGTGCCAGCAGTCTTACAGATACGCAGTATTTT	CASSLTDTQYF
TRBV7-2	TRBD1	TRBJ1-3	NA	TGTGCCAGCAGCCCTCACTTTGGACAGGGTAACTCTGGAAACACCATATATTTT	CASSPHFGQGNSGNTIYF
TRBV9	NA	TRBJ1-1	NA	TGTGCCAGCAGCGTAGGTGGGGGGTTCACTGAAGCTTTCTTT	CASSVGGGFTEAFF
TRBV5-4	TRBD1	TRBJ2-1	NA	TGTGCCAGCAGCTCCGCAGGGGGACCCTACAATGAGCAGTTCTTC	CASSSAGGPYNEQFF
TRBV5-4	NA	TRBJ2-3	once	TGTGCCAGCAGCGTCCAGGGCCTCACAGATACGCAGTATTTT	CASSVQGLTDTQYF
TRBV5-6	TRBD1	TRBJ1-4	NA	TGTGCCAGCAGCAGGGACAGGGGGCGCAGGGAAAAACTGTTTTTT	CASSRDRGRREKLFF
TRBV7-3	NA	TRBJ1-1	NA	TGTGCCAGCACCCAGCAGGGAGGGAGCGGGGTCGAAGCTTTCTTT	CASTQQGGSGVEAFF
TRBV5-1	NA	TRBJ2-2	NA	TGCGCCAGCAGCCTGAACACCGGGGAGCTGTTTTTT	CASSLNTGELFF
TRBV12-3/TRBV12-4	NA	TRBJ2-3	once	TGTGCCAGCAGTTTAGTACGGGAGAATACGCAGTATTTT	CASSLVRENTQYF
TRBV6-1	NA	TRBJ1-1	NA	TGTGCCAGCAGTGAACGACAGTTTAGTGAAGCTTTCTTT	CASSERQFSEAFF
TRBV19	TRBD1	TRBJ1-5	NA	TGTGCCAGTTCACAACAGGGGAAGGCCACGAACGAGCCCCAGCATTTT	CASSQQGKATNEPQHF
TRBV11-2	NA	TRBJ2-1	NA	TGTGCCAGCAGCTTGGCAGGCCGCTACAATGAGCAGTTCTTC	CASSLAGRYNEQFF
TRBV6-5	TRBD2	TRBJ2-7	NA	TGTGCCAGCAGTTACGCCGGGGGGGGGCAGTACTTC	CASSYAGGGQYF
TRBV7-2	NA	TRBJ1-5	few	TGTGCCAGCAGCTTAGACAGGGATCAGCCCCAGCATTTT	CASSLDRDQPQHF
TRBV11-2	TRBD1	TRBJ1-2	NA	TGTGCCAGCAGCTTAGAGTGGGACAGACGCTATGGCTACACCTTC	CASSLEWDRRYGYTF
TRBV13	NA	TRBJ2-7	NA	TGTGCCAGCAGCGACACCTCCTACGAGCAGTACTTC	CASSDTSYEQYF
TRBV30	NA	TRBJ1-1	NA	TGTGCCATCCAGGGAGGGCTCTTGGGTCCCGAAGCTTTCTTT	CAIQGGLLGPEAFF
TRBV29-1	TRBD1	TRBJ1-3	NA	TGCAGCGTTGAAGACGATTGGGGACAGGGGGTTGGAAACACCATATATTTT	CSVEDDWGQGVGNTIYF
TRBV11-3	NA	TRBJ1-1	NA	TGTGCCAGCAGCTTAGATAGCACTGAAGCTTTCTTT	CASSLDSTEAFF
TRBV2	TRBD1	TRBJ2-1	NA	TGTGCCAGCAATAAGGGACAGGGGATCCACAATGAGCAGTTCTTC	CASNKGQGIHNEQFF
TRBV5-1	TRBD1	TRBJ1-2	NA	TGCGCCAGCAGCCCCCTACTCGGACAGGCCTTCTCTAACTATGGCTACACCTTC	CASSPLLGQAFSNYGYTF
TRBV7-2	NA	TRBJ2-1	NA	TGTGCCAGCAGCTTAGTGGCCCCCCCATTCGCGGGGGCCTTAGGTGAGCAGTTCTTC	CASSLVAPPFAGALGEQFF
TRBV29-1	NA	TRBJ2-7	NA	TGCAGCGGCGGCCGGGACACCAAGCAGCAGTACTTC	CSGGRDTKQQYF
TRBV11-2	NA	TRBJ1-1	NA	TGTGCCAGCAGCTTAAGAGAGGGAACTGAAGCTTTCTTT	CASSLREGTEAFF
TRBV3-1/TRBV3-2	TRBD1	TRBJ1-5	NA	TGTGCCAGCAGCGAAAACAGGGGTGGTCAGCCCCAGCATTTT	CASSENRGGQPQHF
TRBV5-1	TRBD1	TRBJ1-1	NA	TGCGCCAGCAGCTACGATAAGGACAGGGGGAACACTGAAGCTTTCTTT	CASSYDKDRGNTEAFF
TRBV7-9	NA	TRBJ1-6	once	TGTGCCAGCACCTCACGGGATTTTAATTCACCCCTCCACTTT	CASTSRDFNSPLHF
TRBV2	NA	TRBJ1-2	NA	TGTGCCAGCAGTCCCCAAACAGAAAACTATGGCTACACCTTC	CASSPQTENYGYTF
TRBV6-6	TRBD1	TRBJ1-3	NA	TGTGCCAGCAGGGGACAGGGTGGAAACACCATATATTTT	CASRGQGGNTIYF
TRBV30	NA	TRBJ2-2	NA	TGTGCCTGGAGTTTGGGCGCATCGCCCACCGGGGAGCTGTTTTTT	CAWSLGASPTGELFF
TRBV27	TRBD1	TRBJ2-1	once	TGTGCCAGCAGGAGAACCGGGACAGAGCTCTACAATGAGCAGTTCTTC	CASRRTGTELYNEQFF
TRBV10-3	NA	TRBJ1-1	NA	TGTGCCATCAGTGAAGTCGGAGGTTCAGCTTTCTTT	CAISEVGGSAFF
TRBV11-2	TRBD2	TRBJ2-5	NA	TGTGCCAGCAGCCCCCGGTTAGGCGGGGGGGAACAAGAGACCCAGTACTTC	CASSPRLGGGEQETQYF
TRBV30	NA	TRBJ1-5	few	TGTGCCTGGAATACAGGGTTCAATCAGCCCCAGCATTTT	CAWNTGFNQPQHF
TRBV5-4	NA	TRBJ2-5	NA	TGTGCCAGCAGACAGGGAGGGGAGACCCAGTACTTC	CASRQGGETQYF
TRBV5-5	TRBD1	TRBJ1-4	few	TGTGCCAGCAGCTTATACAGGGGGCAAGGGACTAATGAAAAACTGTTTTTT	CASSLYRGQGTNEKLFF
TRBV3-1/TRBV3-2	NA	TRBJ2-7	NA	TGTGCCAGCAGCCTCGCGGGACAGACCTACGAGCAGTACTTC	CASSLAGQTYEQYF
TRBV5-1	TRBD2	TRBJ2-5	NA	TGCGCCAGCAGCTCGGTAGCGGGGTCCCAAGAGACCCAGTACTTC	CASSSVAGSQETQYF
TRBV7-8	NA	TRBJ2-7	once	TGTGCCAGCAGCCGCAACTCCTACGAGCAGTACTTC	CASSRNSYEQYF
TRBV28	NA	TRBJ2-2	NA	TGTGCCAGCAGCACAGGGTTAGCCGGGGAGCTGTTTTTT	CASSTGLAGELFF